The next 6 T cell receptor beta chains were all read from a single sample in a study of cytomegalovirus exposure and HLA in healthy donors. The PCR made use of 60 Vbeta and 13 Jbeta primers. The table came from immunoSEQ multiplex PCR; TCRdb's copy has only in-frame clones and leaves some out. Of approximately 150,000 clones detected, around 80% appear once; the ten largest clones hold around 3.4%. Sequences were obtained from PBMCs. These receptors were collected from a man aged 35 to 55 in good health and CMV-seronegative.

The gene calls are TRBV29-1 and TRBJ2-3; D remains ambiguous. The CDR3 runs to 13 residues. Germline V gene data show CDR1 as SQVTM and CDR2 as ANQGSEA. V gave up 7 bases and J gave up 2 bases, with 13 bases separating them. CDR3 sequence (DNA): TGCAGCGCCTCCGGAGTGACCACAGATACGCAGTATTTT. It encodes CSASGVTTDTQYF.

The chain recombines TRBV5-6 with TRBJ1-3; 8 nucleotides align to TRBD1. The germline V gene encodes CDR1 SGHDT and CDR2 YYEEEE. This CDR3 spans 15 amino acids. Losses at the gene ends were 7 bases for V and 4 bases for J; bases not matched to a gene: 10. The CDR3 DNA sequence: TGTGCCAGCCGTCTGCAGGGGGCAGGCGGAAACACCATATATTTT. This encodes CASRLQGAGGNTIYF.

The rearrangement links TRBV7-2 to TRBJ2-5; 9 bases fit TRBD1. The trim removed 2 bases at V and 1 base at J, leaving 8 bases unmatched. CDR1 SGHTA and CDR2 FQGNSA come from the germline V gene. CDR3 length equals 17 residues. CDR3 loop: CASSLLGPGQGQETQYF. For the CDR3, the DNA is TGTGCCAGCAGCTTATTGGGACCGGGACAGGGCCAAGAGACCCAGTACTTC.

The gene calls are TRBV7-3 and TRBJ2-3; TRBD2 agrees at 7 bases. After removal of 5 bases from V and 3 bases from J, the junction contained 8 bases not matched to a gene. The CDR3 contains 15 residues. Germline V gives CDR1 SGHTA, CDR2 FQGTGA. CDR3 nucleotides: TGTGCCAGCAGCCCGGAGGGAGGGTTGACAGATACGCAGTATTTT. This gives the protein CASSPEGGLTDTQYF.

This clone was seen more than once but under ten times. The J gene is TRBJ1-1, the V gene TRBV5-1, with no clear D. The CDR3 spans 15 residues. CDR1 and CDR2 (germline): SGHRS, YFSETQ. With 3 bases removed from V and 7 bases from J, the gap between germline ends came to 19 bases. The CDR3 DNA reads as TGCGCCAGCAGCTCATCCCGGGAATATTCTGGTGAAGCTTTCTTT. This translates into CASSSSREYSGEAFF.

The V and J genes are TRBV28 and TRBJ1-2; possible D gene TRBD1, 6 bases. CDR1 is MDHEN and CDR2 is SYDVKM in the germline V gene. CDR3 length equals 16 residues. The ends were cut back, 5 bases at V and 8 bases at J, with 24 bases in the middle. For the CDR3, the DNA is TGTGCCAGCAGTCTCCCCCGGACAGAATGGTCTGTGGGCTACACCTTC. This translates into CASSLPRTEWSVGYTF.